These 22 T cell receptor beta chains came from one sample sequenced in a study of blood T cell repertoires in COVID-19. Clones were sequenced by immunoSEQ multiplex PCR, and TCRdb holds only the in-frame ones, with some missing. The profile shows tens of thousands of clones, around 82% of them singletons. Sequencing was carried out using peripheral blood. These receptor sequences come from a man at least 80 years old with active COVID-19.

The rearrangement links TRBV30 to TRBJ2-7, with 7 bases lining up with TRBD1. V shed 8 bases, J shed 0 bases, and the junction held 10 bases outside the gene matches. The CDR3 totals 14 residues. Germline V gives CDR1 GTSNPN, CDR2 SVGIG (reference sequence). CDR3 DNA: TGTGCCCGCGGAAGGGACAGAAGCTCCTACGAGCAGTACTTC. Translating gives CARGRDRSSYEQYF.

The chain uses TRBV6-2 or TRBV6-3 and TRBJ1-2; 10 nucleotides align to TRBD1. V was clipped by 6 bases and J by 4 bases; unmatched bases: 8. CDR1 is MNHEY, CDR2 SVGEGT, per germline. The CDR3 consists of 15 residues. The CDR3 coding sequence is TGTGCCAGCAGCTTCGGGACAGGGGCGTCCTATGGCTACACCTTC. This gives the protein CASSFGTGASYGYTF.

Regarding this clone: The junction departs from the called germline gene at one end, perhaps through a read error. This chain's CDR3 is CASSLDWARTYDEQFF. CDR3 bases: TGTGCCAGCAGCCTAGACTGGGCAAGAACCTACGATGAGCAGTTCTTC. The chain uses TRBV7-2 and TRBJ2-1; D is uncertain. This CDR3 region has 16 residues. Germline V gives CDR1 SGHTA, CDR2 FQGNSA.

The rearrangement links TRBV7-2 to TRBJ2-3, with D possibly matching TRBD2 (6 bases). Germline CDR1 SGHTA, CDR2 FQGNSA. This CDR3 comprises 14 residues. Trimming left V 7 bases short and J 0 bases short, with 11 bases between. The CDR3 nucleotides read TGTGCCAGCACCCTAGGGAGGAGCACAGATACGCAGTATTTT. Translated: CASTLGRSTDTQYF.

This sequence joins TRBV7-2 and TRBJ2-1, with no clear D. CDR3 length: 15 amino acids. V was shortened by 1 base and J by 0 bases, with 7 bases between the two germline ends. Per the germline V gene, CDR1 is SGHTA and CDR2 is FQGNSA. The CDR3 spells CASSLGGFSYNEQFF. Written as DNA, the CDR3 is TGTGCCAGCAGCTTAGGAGGTTTCTCCTACAATGAGCAGTTCTTC.

The V gene is TRBV9, the J gene TRBJ1-5; D not certain. The V and J ends lost 0 bases and 1 base respectively, with 8 bases between them. CDR1 is SGDLS, CDR2 YYNGEE, per germline. CDR3 length equals 15 residues. For the CDR3, the DNA is TGTGCCAGCAGCGTAGGTTCGGGGAGCAATCAGCCCCAGCATTTT. This sequence encodes CASSVGSGSNQPQHF.

The chain couples TRBV30 to TRBJ2-2, with 7 bases aligning to TRBD1. The CDR3 extends over 14 amino acids. Trimming removed 4 bases from V and 6 bases from J; junction bases left unmatched: 8. The germline gives CDR1 GTSNPN, CDR2 SVGIG (reference sequence). CDR3 residues: CAWKRQGMAGELFF. Here the CDR3 DNA reads TGTGCCTGGAAGCGACAGGGTATGGCCGGGGAGCTGTTTTTT. The variable domain in full, completed from reference TRBV30 and TRBJ2-2, reads SQTIHQWPATLVQPVGSPLSLECTVEGTSNPNLYWYRQAAGRGLQLLFYSVGIGQISSEVPQNLSASRPQDRQFILSSKKLLLSDSGFYLCAWKRQGMAGELFFGEGSRLTVL.

The rearrangement links TRBV18 to TRBJ1-4; a possible D gene is TRBD1 (6 bases). The CDR3 is 18 amino acids. With 5 bases removed from V and 4 bases from J, the gap between germline ends came to 23 bases. The germline gives CDR1 KGHSH, CDR2 LQKENI. This chain's CDR3 is CASSAQPPQGRFNEKLFF. The CDR3 coding sequence is TGTGCCAGCTCAGCACAACCACCACAGGGTCGGTTTAATGAAAAACTGTTTTTT.

The chain couples TRBV15 to TRBJ2-5; weak D call: TRBD1 (6 bases). V was trimmed by 3 bases and J by 5 bases, leaving 13 bases between them. Per the germline V gene, CDR1 is LNHNV and CDR2 is YYDKDF (reference sequence). The CDR3 extends over 14 amino acids. The chain's CDR3 is CATSSPRGRETQYF. CDR3 in DNA: TGTGCCACCAGCAGCCCCAGGGGTAGGGAGACCCAGTACTTC.

This chain joins TRBV4-2 and TRBJ1-1; 7 bases line up with TRBD1. This CDR3 region has 15 residues. The V and J ends lost 3 bases and 0 bases, in that order; junction bases with no gene match: 4. Germline V gene sequence: CDR1 LGHNA, CDR2 YNFKEQ. CDR3 protein: CASSQSGQMNTEAFF. The CDR3, as DNA: TGTGCCAGCAGCCAGTCGGGACAGATGAACACTGAAGCTTTCTTT.

At least ten counts were recorded for this clone. The rearrangement links TRBV7-7 to TRBJ2-2, with 11 bases that match TRBD2. Germline V gene sequence: CDR1 SSHAT, CDR2 FNYEAQ (reference sequence). V shed 4 bases and J 2 bases; nucleotides not matched to a gene: 6. The CDR3 covers 17 residues. The CDR3 protein is CASSSSSGGANTGELFF. The CDR3 nucleotides are TGTGCCAGCAGCTCAAGTAGCGGGGGGGCCAACACCGGGGAGCTGTTTTTT.

This rearrangement joins TRBV3-1 (or the pseudogene TRBV3-2) to TRBJ2-7; D is possibly TRBD2 (6 bases). The CDR3 runs 15 residues. V was shortened by 5 bases and J by 0 bases, with 14 bases between the two germline ends. Germline loops: CDR1 LGHDT, CDR2 YNNKEL (reference sequence). The CDR3 reads CASSNGPGLSYEQYF. The CDR3 DNA follows: TGTGCCAGCAGCAACGGCCCGGGACTCTCCTACGAGCAGTACTTC.

The chain joins TRBV7-2 to TRBJ2-5; D is unresolved. The CDR3 consists of 16 residues. Germline loops: CDR1 SGHTA, CDR2 FQGNSA. Trimming stripped 4 bases from V and 4 bases from J, with 19 bases between. For the CDR3, the DNA is TGTGCCAGCAGCTCCCAACACCTTACAGTGGCAGAGACCCAGTACTTC. Its translation is CASSSQHLTVAETQYF.

The rearrangement uses TRBV5-1 and TRBJ1-1; D is unclear. This CDR3 is built from 13 residues. The germline V and J ends were trimmed by 0 bases and 2 bases, with 5 bases remaining between them. Germline CDR1 reads SGHRS; CDR2 reads YFSETQ. The DNA of the CDR3 is TGCGCCAGCAGCTTGGGAACAAACACTGAAGCTTTCTTT. This gives the protein CASSLGTNTEAFF.

The chain has TRBV6-2 or TRBV6-3 and TRBJ2-1, with 9 bases identical to TRBD1. The CDR3 sequence is 17 residues long. Germline V gene lookup returns CDR1 MNHEY and CDR2 SVGEGT. V shed 2 bases, J shed 5 bases, and the junction held 10 bases outside the gene matches. Here the CDR3 reads CASSYNGGQGIDNEQFF. CDR3 in DNA: TGTGCCAGCAGTTACAACGGGGGACAGGGTATCGACAATGAGCAGTTCTTC.

The chain joins TRBV5-6 to TRBJ1-4; 7 positions agree with TRBD1. The CDR3 totals 14 residues. Germline CDR1 is SGHDT and CDR2 is YYEEEE. Trimming removed 4 bases from V and 3 bases from J; junction bases left unmatched: 3. The CDR3, as DNA: TGTGCCAGCAGCAGGGGACAGTCTAATGAAAAACTGTTTTTT. Translation gives CASSRGQSNEKLFF.

This chain connects TRBV28 to TRBJ1-5, with 7 bases fitting TRBD1. With V trimmed by 7 bases and J by 4 bases, 7 bases remained unmatched. Germline V gene data show CDR1 as MDHEN and CDR2 as SYDVKM. The CDR3 consists of 14 residues. The CDR3 is CASISGTANQPQHF. The CDR3 DNA reads as TGTGCCAGCATCTCAGGGACAGCGAATCAGCCCCAGCATTTT. Complete variable domain (other parts from reference TRBV28 and TRBJ1-5): DVKVTQSSRYLVKRTGEKVFLECVQDMDHENMFWYRQDPGLGLRLIYFSYDVKMKEKGDIPEGYSVSREKKERFSLILESASTNQTSMYLCASISGTANQPQHFGDGTRLSIL.

The V call is TRBV6-2 or TRBV6-3, the J call TRBJ1-6; D is possibly TRBD1 (5 bases). CDR3 length: 15 residues. Germline CDR1 and CDR2: MNHEY and SVGEGT. Trimming took off 5 bases at V and 0 bases at J, with 8 bases between the two ends. The CDR3 nucleotides read TGTGCCAGCAGTCCGGGGGTCTCCTATAATTCACCCCTCCACTTT. Amino acid sequence: CASSPGVSYNSPLHF.

The rearrangement joins TRBV3-1 (or the pseudogene TRBV3-2) to TRBJ2-5; weak D call: TRBD1 (6 bases). Germline-derived CDR1 and CDR2 are LGHDT and YNNKEL (reference sequence). Trimming removed 4 bases from V and 3 bases from J, with 21 bases in between. This CDR3 region has 17 residues. The CDR3 DNA reads TGTGCCAGCAGCCCCAGGGGATTGAGGAAACCCAAAGAGACCCAGTACTTC. Translation: CASSPRGLRKPKETQYF.

The table lists this clone with a count of one. CDR3 residues: CATLRTGVGEGYTF. CDR3 DNA sequence: TGTGCCACACTAAGGACAGGGGTAGGGGAAGGCTACACCTTC. J is TRBJ1-2 and V is TRBV28; 9 nucleotides agree with TRBD1. The CDR3 spans 14 residues. With 10 bases clipped from V and 8 bases from J, the junction kept 14 bases outside the gene matches. Per germline, CDR1 MDHEN and CDR2 SYDVKM.

The V call is TRBV6-1, the J call TRBJ1-5; the D gene is possibly TRBD1 (5 bases). V lost 3 bases to trimming and J lost 0 bases, with 12 bases between them. CDR1 is MNHNS, CDR2 SASEGT, per germline. The CDR3 consists of 16 residues. The CDR3 nucleotides are TGTGCCAGCAGTGAGTCGACAGCGTATAGCAATCAGCCCCAGCATTTT. This encodes CASSESTAYSNQPQHF.

V usage is TRBV15 and J usage is TRBJ2-7; D remains unclear. The CDR3 consists of 14 residues. In germline, CDR1 is LNHNV, CDR2 YYDKDF (reference sequence). Trimming took 1 base from V and 9 from J, leaving 16 bases between them. The CDR3 coding sequence is TGTGCCACCAGCAGAGGATCCCTTGGTGTAGTGCAGTACTTC. Residues: CATSRGSLGVVQYF. Variable domain in full (rest from reference TRBV15 and TRBJ2-7): DAMVIQNPRYQVTQFGKPVTLSCSQTLNHNVMYWYQQKSSQAPKLLFHYYDKDFNNEADTPDNFQSRRPNTSFCFLDIRSPGLGDTAMYLCATSRGSLGVVQYFGPGTRLTVT.